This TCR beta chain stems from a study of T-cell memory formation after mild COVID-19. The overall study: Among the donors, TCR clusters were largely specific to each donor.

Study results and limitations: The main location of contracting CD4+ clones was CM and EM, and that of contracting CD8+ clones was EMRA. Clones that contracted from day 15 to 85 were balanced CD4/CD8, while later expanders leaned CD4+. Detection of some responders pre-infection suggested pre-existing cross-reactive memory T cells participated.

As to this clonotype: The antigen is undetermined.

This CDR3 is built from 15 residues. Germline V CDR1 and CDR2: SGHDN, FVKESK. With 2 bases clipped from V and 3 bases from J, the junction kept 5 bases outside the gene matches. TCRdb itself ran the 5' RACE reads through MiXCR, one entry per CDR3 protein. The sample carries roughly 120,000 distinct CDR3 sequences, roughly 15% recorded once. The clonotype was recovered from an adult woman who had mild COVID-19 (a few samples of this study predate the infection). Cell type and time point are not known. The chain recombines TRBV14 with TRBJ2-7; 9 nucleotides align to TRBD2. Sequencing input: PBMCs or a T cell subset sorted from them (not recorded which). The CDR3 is CASSQKRGALYEQYF. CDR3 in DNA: TGTGCCAGCAGCCAAAAGCGGGGGGCCCTCTACGAGCAGTACTTC. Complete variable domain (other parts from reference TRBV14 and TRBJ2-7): EAGVTQFPSHSVIEKGQTVTLRCDPISGHDNLYWYRRVMGKEIKFLLHFVKESKQDESGMPNNRFLAERTGGTYSTLKVQPAELEDSGVYFCASSQKRGALYEQYFGPGTRLTVT.